This T cell receptor (beta chain) stems from a study of T cell changes during pregnancy in multiple sclerosis. Method: immunoSEQ multiplex PCR; TCRdb's copy keeps in-frame clones and lacks some. The repertoire consists of 60,000 to 85,000 clones, with more than 85% occurring once and the leading ten covering 2.3%. Per germline, CDR1 ENHRY and CDR2 SYGVKD. Unmatched junction bases numbered 11, after V lost 10 bases and J lost 2 bases. The CDR3 spans 15 residues. Sequences were derived from peripheral blood, sampled in the first trimester of pregnancy. The J gene is TRBJ1-3, the V gene TRBV10-3; 7 positions match TRBD1. This receptor was identified in a female donor with multiple sclerosis, enrolled in a pregnancy study. Here the CDR3 reads CATNTGQNPGNTIYF. In DNA form, the CDR3 reads TGTGCCACCAACACGGGACAGAATCCTGGAAACACCATATATTTT.